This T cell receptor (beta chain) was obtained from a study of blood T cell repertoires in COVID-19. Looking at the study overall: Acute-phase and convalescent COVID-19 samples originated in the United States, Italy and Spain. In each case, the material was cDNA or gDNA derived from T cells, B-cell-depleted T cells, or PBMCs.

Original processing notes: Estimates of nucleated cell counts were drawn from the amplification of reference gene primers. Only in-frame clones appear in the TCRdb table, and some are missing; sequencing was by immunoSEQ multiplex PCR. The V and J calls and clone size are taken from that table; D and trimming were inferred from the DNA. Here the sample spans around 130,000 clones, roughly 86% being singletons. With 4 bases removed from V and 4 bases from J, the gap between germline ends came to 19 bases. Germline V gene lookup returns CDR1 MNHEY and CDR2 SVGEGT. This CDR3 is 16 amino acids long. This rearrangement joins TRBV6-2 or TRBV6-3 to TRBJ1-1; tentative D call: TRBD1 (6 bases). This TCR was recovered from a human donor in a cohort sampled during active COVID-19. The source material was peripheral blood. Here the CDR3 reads CASSFNPGVDSTEAFF. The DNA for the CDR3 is TGTGCCAGCAGTTTTAACCCAGGGGTGGACTCCACTGAAGCTTTCTTT.